This T cell receptor beta chain was sequenced in a study of shared clonotypes between healthy human individuals. Whole-study context: With ages of 18 to 49, the donors were two women and three men.

Sorted subsets were amplified in replicate PCRs using approximately 0.2 ug DNA, 30,000 to 35,000 T cell genomes. Per the original data handling: With immunoSEQ giving junction-only sequences and no quality scores, filtering differed. TCRdb's copy holds only in-frame clones and misses some; the assay was immunoSEQ multiplex PCR. The V and J calls and the clone size are those of that table, but D and trimming were determined from the DNA. The sample holds under 200,000 clones, around 93% seen once. This CDR3 has 15 residues. Germline loops: CDR1 KGHSH, CDR2 LQKENI. Trimming took off 4 bases at V and 0 bases at J, with 10 bases between the two ends. This clone occurred once.

This TCR was recovered from a woman in her 30s in good health. The chain combines TRBV18 with TRBJ2-1; TRBD2 is a possible D gene (5 bases). Material: naive CD4+ T cells sorted from blood. Subset here: CD45RA+ positively selected. CDR3 sequence (DNA): TGTGCCAGCTCACTGGACTTTATCTCCTACAATGAGCAGTTCTTC. Translation: CASSLDFISYNEQFF.